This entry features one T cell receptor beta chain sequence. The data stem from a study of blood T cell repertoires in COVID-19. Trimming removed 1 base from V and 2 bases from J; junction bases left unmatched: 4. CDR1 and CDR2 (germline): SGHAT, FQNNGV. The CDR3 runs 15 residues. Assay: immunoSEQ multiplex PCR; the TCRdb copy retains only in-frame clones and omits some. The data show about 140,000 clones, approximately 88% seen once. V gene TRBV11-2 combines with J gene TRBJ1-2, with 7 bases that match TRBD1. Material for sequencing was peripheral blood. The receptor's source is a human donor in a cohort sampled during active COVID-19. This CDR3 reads CASSLVWTGNYGYTF. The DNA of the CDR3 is TGTGCCAGCAGCTTAGTTTGGACAGGAAACTATGGCTACACCTTC.